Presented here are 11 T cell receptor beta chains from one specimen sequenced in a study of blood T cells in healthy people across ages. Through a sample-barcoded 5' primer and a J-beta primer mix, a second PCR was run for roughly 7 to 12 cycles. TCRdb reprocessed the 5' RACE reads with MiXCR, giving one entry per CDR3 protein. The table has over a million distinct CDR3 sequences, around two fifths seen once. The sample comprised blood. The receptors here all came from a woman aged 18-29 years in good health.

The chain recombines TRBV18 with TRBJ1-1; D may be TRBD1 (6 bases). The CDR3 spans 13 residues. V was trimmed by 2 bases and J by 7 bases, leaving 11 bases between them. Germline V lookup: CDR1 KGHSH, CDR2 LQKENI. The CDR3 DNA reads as TGTGCCAGCTCACCAGGTGTACAGGGTGAAGCTTTCTTT. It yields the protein CASSPGVQGEAFF.

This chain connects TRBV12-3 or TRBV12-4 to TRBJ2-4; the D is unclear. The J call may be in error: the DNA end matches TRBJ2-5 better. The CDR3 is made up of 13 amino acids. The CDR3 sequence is CASSWRLRETQYF. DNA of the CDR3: TGTGCCAGCAGTTGGCGGTTGCGGGAGACCCAGTACTTC.

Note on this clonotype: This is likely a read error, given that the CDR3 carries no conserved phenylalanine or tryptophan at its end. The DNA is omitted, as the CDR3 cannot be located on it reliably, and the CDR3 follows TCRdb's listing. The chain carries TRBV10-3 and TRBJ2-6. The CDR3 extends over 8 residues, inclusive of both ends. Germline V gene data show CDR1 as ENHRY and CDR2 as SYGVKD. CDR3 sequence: CAISESTS.

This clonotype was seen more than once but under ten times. This chain's CDR3 is CASSLSGGAEEETQYF. The DNA for the CDR3 is TGTGCCAGCAGCTTAAGCGGGGGGGCCGAAGAAGAGACCCAGTACTTC. The chain is built from TRBV7-3 and TRBJ2-5, with TRBD2 matching 9 bases. Germline V gene sequence: CDR1 SGHTA, CDR2 FQGTGA. The ends lost 1 base at V and 3 bases at J; junction bases unmatched: 6. The CDR3 has 16 amino acids.

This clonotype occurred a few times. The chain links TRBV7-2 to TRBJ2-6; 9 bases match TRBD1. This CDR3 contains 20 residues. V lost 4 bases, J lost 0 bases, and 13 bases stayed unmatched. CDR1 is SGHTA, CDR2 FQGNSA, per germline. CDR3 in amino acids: CASSSRTGGEDDSGANVLTF. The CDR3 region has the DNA TGTGCCAGCAGCTCAAGAACAGGGGGCGAAGATGACTCTGGGGCCAACGTCCTGACTTTC. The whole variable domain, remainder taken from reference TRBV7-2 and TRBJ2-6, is GAGVSQSPSNKVTEKGKDVELRCDPISGHTALYWYRQSLGQGLEFLIYFQGNSAPDKSGLPSDRFSAERTGGSVSTLTIQRTQQEDSAVYLCASSSRTGGEDDSGANVLTFGAGSRLTVL.

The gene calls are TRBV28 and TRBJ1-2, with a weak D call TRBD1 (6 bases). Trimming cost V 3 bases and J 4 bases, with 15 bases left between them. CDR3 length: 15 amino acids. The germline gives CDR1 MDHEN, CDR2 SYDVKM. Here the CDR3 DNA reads TGTGCCAGCAGTTTGGAACAGGGATACCGCTATGGCTACACCTTC. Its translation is CASSLEQGYRYGYTF.

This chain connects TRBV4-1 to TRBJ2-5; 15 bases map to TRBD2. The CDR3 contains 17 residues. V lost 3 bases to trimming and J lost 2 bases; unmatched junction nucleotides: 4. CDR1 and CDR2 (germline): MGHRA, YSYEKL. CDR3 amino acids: CASSQAGTSGGQETQYF. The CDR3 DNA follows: TGCGCCAGCAGCCAGGCCGGGACTAGCGGGGGGCAAGAGACCCAGTACTTC.

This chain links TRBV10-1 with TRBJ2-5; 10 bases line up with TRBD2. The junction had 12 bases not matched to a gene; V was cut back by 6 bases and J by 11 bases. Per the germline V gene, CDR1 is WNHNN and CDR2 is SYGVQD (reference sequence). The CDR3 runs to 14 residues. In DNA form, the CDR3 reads TGCGCCAGCAGCCCCGGACTAGCGGTTGCATTTCAGTACTTC. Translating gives CASSPGLAVAFQYF.

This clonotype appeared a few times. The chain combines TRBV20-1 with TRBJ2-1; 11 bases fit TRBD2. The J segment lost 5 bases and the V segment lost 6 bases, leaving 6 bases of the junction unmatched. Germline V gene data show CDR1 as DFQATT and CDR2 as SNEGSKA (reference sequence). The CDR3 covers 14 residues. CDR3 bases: TGCAGTGCCATACCGGGACTAGCGGACAATGAGCAGTTCTTC. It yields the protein CSAIPGLADNEQFF.

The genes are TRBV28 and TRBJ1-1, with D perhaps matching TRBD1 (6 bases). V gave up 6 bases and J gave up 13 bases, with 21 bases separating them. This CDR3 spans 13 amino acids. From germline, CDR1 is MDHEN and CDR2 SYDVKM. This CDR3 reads CASSTPGQEALFF. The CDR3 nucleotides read TGTGCCAGCAGCACACCGGGACAAGAAGCGCTTTTCTTT. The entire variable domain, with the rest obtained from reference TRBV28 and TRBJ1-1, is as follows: DVKVTQSSRYLVKRTGEKVFLECVQDMDHENMFWYRQDPGLGLRLIYFSYDVKMKEKGDIPEGYSVSREKKERFSLILESASTNQTSMYLCASSTPGQEALFFGQGTRLTVV.

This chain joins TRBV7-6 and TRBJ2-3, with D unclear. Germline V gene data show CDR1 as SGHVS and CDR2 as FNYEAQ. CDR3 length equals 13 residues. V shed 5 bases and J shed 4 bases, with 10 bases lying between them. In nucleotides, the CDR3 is TGTGCCAGCAGCGCGCGATCCCCAGATACGCAGTATTTT. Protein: CASSARSPDTQYF.